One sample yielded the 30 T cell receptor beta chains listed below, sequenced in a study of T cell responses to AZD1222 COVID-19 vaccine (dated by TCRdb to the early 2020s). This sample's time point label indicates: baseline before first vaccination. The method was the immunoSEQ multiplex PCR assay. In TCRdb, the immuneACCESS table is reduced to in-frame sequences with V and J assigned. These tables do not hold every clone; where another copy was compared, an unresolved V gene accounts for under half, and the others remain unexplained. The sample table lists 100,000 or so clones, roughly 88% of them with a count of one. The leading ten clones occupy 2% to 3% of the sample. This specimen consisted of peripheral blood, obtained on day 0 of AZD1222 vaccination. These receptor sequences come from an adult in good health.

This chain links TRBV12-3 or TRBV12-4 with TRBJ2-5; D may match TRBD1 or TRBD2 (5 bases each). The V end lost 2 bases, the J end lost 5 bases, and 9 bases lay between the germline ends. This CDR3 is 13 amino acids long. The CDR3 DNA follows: TGTGCCAGCAGTTTAAACTGGGGGGAGACCCAGTACTTC. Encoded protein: CASSLNWGETQYF.

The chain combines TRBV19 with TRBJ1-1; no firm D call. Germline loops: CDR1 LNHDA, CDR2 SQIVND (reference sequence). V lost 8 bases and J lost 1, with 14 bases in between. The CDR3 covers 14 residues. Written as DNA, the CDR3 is TGTGCCAGTGGGAGCGGACTCTCGAACACTGAAGCTTTCTTT. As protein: CASGSGLSNTEAFF. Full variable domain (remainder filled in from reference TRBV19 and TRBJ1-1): DGGITQSPKYLFRKEGQNVTLSCEQNLNHDAMYWYRQDPGQGLRLIYYSQIVNDFQKGDIAEGYSVSREKKESFPLTVTSAQKNPTAFYLCASGSGLSNTEAFFGQGTRLTVV.

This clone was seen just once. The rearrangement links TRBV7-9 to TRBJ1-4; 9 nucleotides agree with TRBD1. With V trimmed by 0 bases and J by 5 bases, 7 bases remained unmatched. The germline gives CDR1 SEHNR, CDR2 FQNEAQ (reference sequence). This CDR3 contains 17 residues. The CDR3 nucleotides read TGTGCCAGCAGCTTAGCGCAGACCGGGACAGGGAATGAAAAACTGTTTTTT. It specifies CASSLAQTGTGNEKLFF.

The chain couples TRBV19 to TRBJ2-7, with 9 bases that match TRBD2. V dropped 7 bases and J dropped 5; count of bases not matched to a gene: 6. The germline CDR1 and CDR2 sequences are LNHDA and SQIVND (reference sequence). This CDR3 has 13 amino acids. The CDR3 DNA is TGTGCCAGTACGGGACTAGCTCATAACGAGCAGTACTTC. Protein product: CASTGLAHNEQYF.

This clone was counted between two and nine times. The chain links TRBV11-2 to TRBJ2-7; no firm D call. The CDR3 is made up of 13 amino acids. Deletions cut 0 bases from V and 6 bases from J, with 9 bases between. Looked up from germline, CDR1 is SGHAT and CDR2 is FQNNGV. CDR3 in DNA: TGTGCCAGCAGCTTAGAATTGACGGGCGAGCAGTACTTC. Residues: CASSLELTGEQYF.

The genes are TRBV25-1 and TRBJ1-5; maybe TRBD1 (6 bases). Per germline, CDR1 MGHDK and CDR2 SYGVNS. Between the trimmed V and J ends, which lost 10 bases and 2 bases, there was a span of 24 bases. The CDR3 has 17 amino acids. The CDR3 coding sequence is TGTGCCACCCAGAAGAGCGTCCAGGGACAAGGCAATCAGCCCCAGCATTTT. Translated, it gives CATQKSVQGQGNQPQHF.

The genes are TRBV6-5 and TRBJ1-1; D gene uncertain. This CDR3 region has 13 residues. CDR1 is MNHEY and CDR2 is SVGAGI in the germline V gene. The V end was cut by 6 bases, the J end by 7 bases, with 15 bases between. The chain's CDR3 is CASRYDREREAFF. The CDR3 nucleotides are TGTGCCAGCAGGTACGACCGGGAGCGTGAAGCTTTCTTT.

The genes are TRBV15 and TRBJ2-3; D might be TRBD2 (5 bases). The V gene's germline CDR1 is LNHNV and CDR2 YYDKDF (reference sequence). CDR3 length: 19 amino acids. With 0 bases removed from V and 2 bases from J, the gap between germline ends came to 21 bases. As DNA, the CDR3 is TGTGCCACCAGCAGAGATCCCGGGGTTCATGGACGTGTCACAGATACGCAGTATTTT. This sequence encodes CATSRDPGVHGRVTDTQYF.

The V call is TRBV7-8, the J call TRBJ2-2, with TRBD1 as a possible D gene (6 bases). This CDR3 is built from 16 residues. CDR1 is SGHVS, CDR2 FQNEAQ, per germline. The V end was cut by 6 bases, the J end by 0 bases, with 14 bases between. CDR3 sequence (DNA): TGTGCCAGCAGAGGCAGGGGAAATGCGAACACCGGGGAGCTGTTTTTT. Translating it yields CASRGRGNANTGELFF.

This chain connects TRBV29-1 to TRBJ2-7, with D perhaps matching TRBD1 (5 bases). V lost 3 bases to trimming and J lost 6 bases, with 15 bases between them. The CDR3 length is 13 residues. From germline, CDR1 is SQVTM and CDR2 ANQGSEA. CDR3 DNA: TGCAGCGTTGAGCAGGGATGGTTTGGCGAGCAGTACTTC. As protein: CSVEQGWFGEQYF.

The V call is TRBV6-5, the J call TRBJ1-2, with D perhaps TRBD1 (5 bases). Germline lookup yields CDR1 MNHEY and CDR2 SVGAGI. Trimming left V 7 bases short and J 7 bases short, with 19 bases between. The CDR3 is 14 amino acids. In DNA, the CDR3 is TGTGCCAGCAAGAAGGGCGGGACGGACCTTGGCTACACCTTC. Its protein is CASKKGGTDLGYTF.

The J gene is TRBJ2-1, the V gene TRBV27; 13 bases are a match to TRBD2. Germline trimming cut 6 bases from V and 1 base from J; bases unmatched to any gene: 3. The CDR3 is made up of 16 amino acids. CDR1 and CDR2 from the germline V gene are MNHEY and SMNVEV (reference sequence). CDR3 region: CASRTTSGGSYNEQFF. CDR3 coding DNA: TGTGCCAGCAGAACGACTAGCGGGGGGTCCTACAATGAGCAGTTCTTC.

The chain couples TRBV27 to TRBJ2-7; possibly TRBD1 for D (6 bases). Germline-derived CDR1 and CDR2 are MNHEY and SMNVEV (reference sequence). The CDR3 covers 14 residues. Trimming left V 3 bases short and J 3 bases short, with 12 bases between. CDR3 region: CASSFTGTVYEQYF. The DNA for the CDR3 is TGTGCCAGCAGTTTCACAGGGACGGTCTACGAGCAGTACTTC.

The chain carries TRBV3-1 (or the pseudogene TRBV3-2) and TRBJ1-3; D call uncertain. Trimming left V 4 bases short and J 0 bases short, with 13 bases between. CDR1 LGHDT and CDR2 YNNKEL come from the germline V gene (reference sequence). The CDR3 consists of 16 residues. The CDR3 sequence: CASSPLRISSGNTIYF. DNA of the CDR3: TGTGCCAGCAGCCCCCTCCGGATAAGCTCTGGAAACACCATATATTTT.

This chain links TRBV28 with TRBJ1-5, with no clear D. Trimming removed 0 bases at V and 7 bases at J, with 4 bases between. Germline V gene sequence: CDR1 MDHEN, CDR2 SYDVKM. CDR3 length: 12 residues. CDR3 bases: TGTGCCAGCAGTTTATGGGACCAGCCCCAGCATTTT. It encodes CASSLWDQPQHF.

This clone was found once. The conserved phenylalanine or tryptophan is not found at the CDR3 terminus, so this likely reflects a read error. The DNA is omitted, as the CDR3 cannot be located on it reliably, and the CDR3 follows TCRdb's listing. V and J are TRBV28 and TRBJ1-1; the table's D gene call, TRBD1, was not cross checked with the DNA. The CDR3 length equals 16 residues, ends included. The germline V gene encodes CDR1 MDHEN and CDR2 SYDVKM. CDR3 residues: CASSSLVVGTGGVLVR.

DNA for the CDR3: TGTGCCAGCAGACCCGACCCCAACAATGAGCAGTTCTTC. Translating gives CASRPDPNNEQFF. This sequence joins TRBV5-5 and TRBJ2-1; D is unresolved. CDR1 is SGHKS and CDR2 is YYEKEE in the germline V gene (reference sequence). Trimming pared 5 bases from V and 5 bases from J, leaving 11 bases between. The CDR3 runs 13 residues.

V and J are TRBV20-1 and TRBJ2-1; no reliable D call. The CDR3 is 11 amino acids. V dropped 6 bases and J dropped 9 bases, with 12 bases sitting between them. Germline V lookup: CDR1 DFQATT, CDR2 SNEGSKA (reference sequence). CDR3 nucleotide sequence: TGCAGTGCCCTCGCAGTCGTTGAGCAGTTCTTC. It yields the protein CSALAVVEQFF.

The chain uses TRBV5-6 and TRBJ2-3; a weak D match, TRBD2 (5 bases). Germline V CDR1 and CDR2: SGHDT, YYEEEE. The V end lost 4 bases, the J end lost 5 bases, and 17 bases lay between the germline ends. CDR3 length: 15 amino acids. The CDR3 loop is CASSPWERTRDTQYF. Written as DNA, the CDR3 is TGTGCCAGCAGCCCTTGGGAGCGGACCAGAGATACGCAGTATTTT.

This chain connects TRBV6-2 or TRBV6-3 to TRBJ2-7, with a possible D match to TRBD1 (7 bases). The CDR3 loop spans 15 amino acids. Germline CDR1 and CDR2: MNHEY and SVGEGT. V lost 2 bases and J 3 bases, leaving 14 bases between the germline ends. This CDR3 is CASSYDAQGGYEQYF. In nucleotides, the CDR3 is TGTGCCAGCAGTTACGACGCCCAGGGGGGCTACGAGCAGTACTTC.

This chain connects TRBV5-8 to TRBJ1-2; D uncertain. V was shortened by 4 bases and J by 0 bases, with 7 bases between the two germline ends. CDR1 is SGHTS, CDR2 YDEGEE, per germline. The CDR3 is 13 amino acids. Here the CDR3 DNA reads TGTGCCAGCAGCGACACAGCTAACTATGGCTACACCTTC. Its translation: CASSDTANYGYTF.

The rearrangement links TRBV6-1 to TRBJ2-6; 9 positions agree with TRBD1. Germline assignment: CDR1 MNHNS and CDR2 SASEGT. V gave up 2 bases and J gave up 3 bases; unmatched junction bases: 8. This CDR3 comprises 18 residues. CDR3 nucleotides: TGTGCCAGCAGTGAAACCGGGACAGGGCTTCGTGGGGCCAACGTCCTGACTTTC. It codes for CASSETGTGLRGANVLTF.

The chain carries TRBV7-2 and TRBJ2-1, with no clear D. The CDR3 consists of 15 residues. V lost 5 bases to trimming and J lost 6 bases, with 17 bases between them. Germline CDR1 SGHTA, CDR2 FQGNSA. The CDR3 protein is CASSPGIFPANEQFF. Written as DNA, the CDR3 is TGTGCCAGCAGCCCCGGCATCTTTCCCGCCAATGAGCAGTTCTTC.

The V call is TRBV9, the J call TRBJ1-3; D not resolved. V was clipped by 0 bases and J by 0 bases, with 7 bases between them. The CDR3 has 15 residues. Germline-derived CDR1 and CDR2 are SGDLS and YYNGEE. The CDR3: CASSVVWDSGNTIYF. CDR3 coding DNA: TGTGCCAGCAGCGTAGTATGGGACTCTGGAAACACCATATATTTT.

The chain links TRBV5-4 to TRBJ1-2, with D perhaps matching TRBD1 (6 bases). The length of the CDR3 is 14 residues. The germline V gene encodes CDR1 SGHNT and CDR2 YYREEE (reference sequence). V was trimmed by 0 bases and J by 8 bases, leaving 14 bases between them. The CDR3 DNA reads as TGTGCCAGCAGCTTGGGGGGGCTCGAGCGGGGCTACACCTTC. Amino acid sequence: CASSLGGLERGYTF.

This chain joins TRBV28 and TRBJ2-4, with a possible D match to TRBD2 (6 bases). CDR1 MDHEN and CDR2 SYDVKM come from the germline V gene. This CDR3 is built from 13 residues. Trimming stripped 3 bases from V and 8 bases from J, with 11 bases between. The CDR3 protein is CASSLEGLDIQYF. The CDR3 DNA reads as TGTGCCAGCAGTTTGGAGGGGTTAGACATTCAGTACTTC.

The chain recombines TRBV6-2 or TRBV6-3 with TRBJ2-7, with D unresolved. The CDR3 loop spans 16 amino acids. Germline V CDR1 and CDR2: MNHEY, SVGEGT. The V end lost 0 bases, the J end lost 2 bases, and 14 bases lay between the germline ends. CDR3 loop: CASSYSGGKGPYEQYF. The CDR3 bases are TGTGCCAGCAGTTACTCCGGCGGAAAAGGACCCTACGAGCAGTACTTC.

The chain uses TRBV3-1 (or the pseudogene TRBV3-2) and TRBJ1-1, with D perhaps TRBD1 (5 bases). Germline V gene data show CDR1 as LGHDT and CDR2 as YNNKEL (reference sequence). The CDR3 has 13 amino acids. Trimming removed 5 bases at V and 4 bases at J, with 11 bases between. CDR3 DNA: TGTGCCAGCAGCTTGGCAGGGACCACTGAAGCTTTCTTT. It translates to CASSLAGTTEAFF.

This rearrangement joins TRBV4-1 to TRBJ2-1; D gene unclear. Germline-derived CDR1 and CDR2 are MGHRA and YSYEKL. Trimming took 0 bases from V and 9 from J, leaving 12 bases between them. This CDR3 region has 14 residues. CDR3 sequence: CASSQDARSSEQFF. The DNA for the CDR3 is TGCGCCAGCAGCCAAGACGCTCGATCGTCTGAGCAGTTCTTC.

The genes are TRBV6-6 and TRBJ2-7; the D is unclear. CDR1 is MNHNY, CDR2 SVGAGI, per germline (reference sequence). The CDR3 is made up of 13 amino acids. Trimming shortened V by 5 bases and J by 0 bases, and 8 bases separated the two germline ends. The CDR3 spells CASSTSSSYEQYF. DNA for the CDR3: TGTGCCAGCAGTACCAGTTCCTCCTACGAGCAGTACTTC.